This TCR beta chain was identified in a study of PD-L1 blockade in urothelial cancer. Study-wide context: Bladder-origin urothelial cancer in males described about 85% of the 29 patients. At 3 weeks after treatment start (second dose) and again at 6 weeks, blood was analyzed. Blood samples had a median of around 150,000 T cells.

In its sample, this clone was seen once. Clones were read by immunoSEQ multiplex PCR, and TCRdb kept only the in-frame ones, dropping some. The sample includes about 36,000 clones, over 65% of them seen just once. Losses at the gene ends were 4 bases for V and 9 bases for J; bases not matched to a gene: 10. The CDR3 spans 14 residues. The germline V gene encodes CDR1 SGHNT and CDR2 YYREEE (reference sequence). Time point indicated: peripheral blood 6 weeks after treatment start. Metastatic or locally advanced urothelial carcinoma was present in the patients. The chain carries TRBV5-4 and TRBJ1-2; 9 positions match TRBD1. This clonotype was sampled from a man between 40 and 49 years old with urothelial cancer. The input for sequencing was PBMCs, taken around atezolizumab (anti-PD-L1) treatment. The CDR3 DNA follows: TGTGCCAGCAGCCTCCCGGGACAGGGTGCTCGCTACACCTTC. Its protein is CASSLPGQGARYTF.